This TCR beta chain was captured in a study of CD8 T cells in Susac syndrome. cDNA came from approximately 0.5 to 1 ug RNA primed by random hexamers. MiXCR, applied by TCRdb to the immunoSEQ multiplex PCR reads, yields one record per CDR3 protein. This table holds 92,000 or so distinct CDR3 sequences, approximately 96% found once. Looked up from germline, CDR1 is MNHNY and CDR2 is SVGAGI (reference sequence). This CDR3 has 12 amino acids. Trimming stripped 7 bases from V and 6 bases from J, with 9 bases between. The rearrangement links TRBV6-6 to TRBJ2-2; the D is unclear. The receptor comes from a human donor with Susac syndrome. The sample consisted of CD8+ T cells from PBMCs. The CDR3 region has the DNA TGTGCCAGCAAGCCCGGTGCCGGGGAGCTGTTTTTT. Translating gives CASKPGAGELFF.